The 11 T cell receptor beta chains below come from one sample, sequenced in a study of T-cell memory formation after mild COVID-19 (dated by TCRdb to about 2021). Library creation used 5' RACE. The sequencing machine was an Illumina NovaSeq 6000. Starting from the raw public reads, TCRdb applied fastp trimming at Q25, assembled clones with MiXCR and retained in-frame beta chains. Rows are combined by CDR3 protein, so each entry shows the most common genes and DNA. This sample has under 110,000 distinct CDR3 sequences in its table, and more than 15% of those were observed once. The biggest ten clones account for less than 35% of the sample. The material sequenced was PBMCs or a T cell subset sorted from them (not recorded which). The source of these receptors is an adult woman who had mild COVID-19 (a few samples of this study predate the infection). The sample titles of this study are shuffled in the database, so cell type and time point are left out; the donor was told from shared clones.

This clonotype turned up a few times. The chain is built from TRBV18 and TRBJ1-1; D possibly corresponds to TRBD1 (5 bases). Trimming took 0 bases from V and 1 from J, leaving 12 bases between them. The germline V gene encodes CDR1 KGHSH and CDR2 LQKENI. CDR3 length: 16 residues. The CDR3 nucleotides read TGTGCCAGCTCACCACCCCCAGGGCTCAGGAACACTGAAGCTTTCTTT. It encodes CASSPPPGLRNTEAFF. Drawing the rest from reference TRBV18 and TRBJ1-1, the complete variable domain is NAGVMQNPRHLVRRRGQEARLRCSPMKGHSHVYWYRQLPEEGLKFMVYLQKENIIDESGMPKERFSAEFPKEGPSILRIQQVVRGDSAAYFCASSPPPGLRNTEAFFGQGTRLTVV.

This clonotype was detected a few times. CDR3 DNA sequence: TGTGCCAGCAGCATATCCGGGGCCTCCTACGAGCAGTACTTC. Translation gives CASSISGASYEQYF. The chain combines TRBV5-6 with TRBJ2-7; TRBD1 or TRBD2 may be the D gene (5 bases each). Trimming removed 4 bases at V and 0 bases at J, with 11 bases between. The germline V gene encodes CDR1 SGHDT and CDR2 YYEEEE. The CDR3 runs 14 residues.

The CDR3 region is CASGQGERSGELFF. CDR3 bases: TGTGCCAGCGGACAGGGGGAGAGAAGCGGGGAGCTGTTTTTT. The V gene is TRBV12-3 or TRBV12-4, the J gene TRBJ2-2; 10 positions match TRBD1. CDR3 size: 14 residues. V shed 8 bases and J 7 bases; nucleotides not matched to a gene: 7.

The CDR3 DNA sequence: TGTGCCAGCTCACCAAGCACAGGAGCGGGCAATCAGCCCCAGCATTTT. Translated, it gives CASSPSTGAGNQPQHF. The V gene is TRBV18, the J gene TRBJ1-5; D is possibly TRBD1 (5 bases). Germline assignment: CDR1 KGHSH and CDR2 LQKENI. This CDR3 has 16 amino acids. V lost 2 bases and J 2 bases, leaving 13 bases between the germline ends.

The rearrangement joins TRBV7-9 to TRBJ2-5; a weak D match, TRBD1 (7 bases). The ends were cut back, 2 bases at V and 4 bases at J, with 17 bases in the middle. Germline V gene sequence: CDR1 SEHNR, CDR2 FQNEAQ (reference sequence). This CDR3 is 16 amino acids long. The CDR3 loop is CASSLKTVRGAETQYF. The CDR3 DNA follows: TGTGCCAGCAGCTTAAAGACTGTCAGGGGGGCAGAGACCCAGTACTTC.

The CDR3 here is CASSWSGRNEQFF. For the CDR3, the DNA is TGTGCCAGCAGCTGGTCGGGCAGGAATGAGCAGTTCTTC. This chain joins TRBV7-9 and TRBJ2-1; D unclear. CDR3 size: 13 residues. V gave up 4 bases and J gave up 7 bases, with 11 bases separating them. Germline CDR1 reads SEHNR; CDR2 reads FQNEAQ (reference sequence).

This clonotype was seen more than once but under ten times. This chain uses TRBV7-6 with TRBJ2-1; weak D call: TRBD1 (5 bases). Trimming left V 5 bases short and J 4 bases short, with 18 bases between. Germline assignment: CDR1 SGHVS and CDR2 FNYEAQ. CDR3 length equals 16 residues. CDR3 loop: CASSAGQGPPYNEQFF. CDR3 bases: TGTGCCAGCAGCGCAGGGCAGGGTCCCCCATACAATGAGCAGTTCTTC.

This clonotype came up many times. The chain links TRBV7-2 to TRBJ1-2, with 8 bases aligning to TRBD1. After removal of 5 bases from V and 2 bases from J, the junction contained 4 bases not matched to a gene. CDR1 is SGHTA and CDR2 is FQGNSA in the germline V gene. This CDR3 is 14 amino acids long. The CDR3 DNA reads TGTGCCAGCAGCCCTCGGGACAGGAACTATGGCTACACCTTC. Translation: CASSPRDRNYGYTF. The whole variable domain, filled in from reference TRBV7-2 and TRBJ1-2, reads GAGVSQSPSNKVTEKGKDVELRCDPISGHTALYWYRQSLGQGLEFLIYFQGNSAPDKSGLPSDRFSAERTGGSVSTLTIQRTQQEDSAVYLCASSPRDRNYGYTFGSGTRLTVV.

V gene TRBV20-1 combines with J gene TRBJ2-3; 9 bases line up with TRBD1. CDR3 length equals 16 residues. The junction had 13 bases not matched to a gene; V was cut back by 5 bases and J by 4 bases. Germline V gene data show CDR1 as DFQATT and CDR2 as SNEGSKA (reference sequence). In DNA form, the CDR3 reads TGCAGTGCTCGTCACCCGGGACAGGGTTGGGCAGATACGCAGTATTTT. Translating gives CSARHPGQGWADTQYF.

The table lists this clonotype with a few counts. The rearrangement uses TRBV20-1 and TRBJ1-1; D call uncertain. The CDR3 runs 14 residues. Germline V gene data show CDR1 as DFQATT and CDR2 as SNEGSKA (reference sequence). Trimming left V 4 bases short and J 3 bases short, with 15 bases between. CDR3 loop: CSAKDGSGDTEAFF. The CDR3 DNA is TGCAGTGCTAAGGACGGGAGTGGGGACACTGAAGCTTTCTTT.

The chain uses TRBV7-8 and TRBJ2-1; the D is unclear. Germline CDR1 reads SGHVS; CDR2 reads FQNEAQ. This CDR3 is 15 amino acids long. V was pared by 5 bases and J by 0 bases, with 11 bases between. CDR3 DNA: TGTGCCAGCAGCCGCACGGAAAGCTCCTACAATGAGCAGTTCTTC. Translated, it gives CASSRTESSYNEQFF.